This T cell receptor beta chain was obtained from a study of brain T cells in children with intractable seizures. Profiled with immunoSEQ multiplex PCR; TCRdb holds only in-frame clones, not every one. In the table there are hundreds of thousands of clones, roughly 93% of which are singletons. Germline CDR1 is SGHAT and CDR2 is FQNNGV. The trim removed 5 bases at V and 7 bases at J, leaving 12 bases unmatched. This CDR3 contains 16 residues. Stated time point: blood from clinic visit 5 months post-surgery; TSC patient then seizure free. This material consisted of peripheral blood, taken roughly 5 months after surgery. V usage is TRBV11-2 and J usage is TRBJ2-1; 9 nucleotides align to TRBD2. The origin of this receptor is a boy under two years old with tuberous sclerosis and intractable seizures. This CDR3 is CASSRLSSGVRNEQFF. The CDR3 region has the DNA TGTGCCAGCAGCCGACTGTCTAGCGGGGTCAGGAATGAGCAGTTCTTC.